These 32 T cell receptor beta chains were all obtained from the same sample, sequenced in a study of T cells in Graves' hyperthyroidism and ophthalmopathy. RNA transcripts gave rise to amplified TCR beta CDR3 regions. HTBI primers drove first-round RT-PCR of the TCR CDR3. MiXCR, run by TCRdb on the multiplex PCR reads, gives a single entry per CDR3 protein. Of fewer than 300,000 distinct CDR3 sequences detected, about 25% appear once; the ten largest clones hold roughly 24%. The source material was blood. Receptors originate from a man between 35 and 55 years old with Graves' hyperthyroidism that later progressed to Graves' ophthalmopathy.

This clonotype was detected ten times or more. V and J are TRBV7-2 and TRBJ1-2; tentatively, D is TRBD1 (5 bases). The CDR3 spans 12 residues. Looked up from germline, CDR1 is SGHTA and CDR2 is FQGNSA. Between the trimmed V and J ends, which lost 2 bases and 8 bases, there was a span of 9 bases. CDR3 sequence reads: CASSLWGNGYTF. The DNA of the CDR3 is TGTGCCAGCAGCTTATGGGGGAACGGCTACACCTTC.

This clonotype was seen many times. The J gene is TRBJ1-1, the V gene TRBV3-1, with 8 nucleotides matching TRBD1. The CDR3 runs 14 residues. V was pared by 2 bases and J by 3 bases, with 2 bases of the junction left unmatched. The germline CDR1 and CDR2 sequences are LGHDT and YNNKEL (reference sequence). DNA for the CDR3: TGTGCCAGCAGCCAACAGACAGGGGACACTGAAGCTTTCTTT. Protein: CASSQQTGDTEAFF.

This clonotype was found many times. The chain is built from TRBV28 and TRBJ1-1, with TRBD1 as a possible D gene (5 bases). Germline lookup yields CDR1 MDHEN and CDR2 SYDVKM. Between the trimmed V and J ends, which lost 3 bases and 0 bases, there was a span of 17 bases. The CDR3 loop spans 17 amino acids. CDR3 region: CASSLVNQGELNTEAFF. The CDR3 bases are TGTGCCAGCAGTTTGGTAAACCAAGGGGAATTGAACACTGAAGCTTTCTTT.

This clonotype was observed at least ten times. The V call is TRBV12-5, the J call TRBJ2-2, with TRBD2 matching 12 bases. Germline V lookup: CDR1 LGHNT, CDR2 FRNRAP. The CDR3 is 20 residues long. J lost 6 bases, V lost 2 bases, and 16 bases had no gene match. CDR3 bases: TGTGCTAGTGGTTTGACTCCGGGACTAGCGGGCGGCGAGGAGTCCGGGGAGCTGTTTTTT. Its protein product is CASGLTPGLAGGEESGELFF.

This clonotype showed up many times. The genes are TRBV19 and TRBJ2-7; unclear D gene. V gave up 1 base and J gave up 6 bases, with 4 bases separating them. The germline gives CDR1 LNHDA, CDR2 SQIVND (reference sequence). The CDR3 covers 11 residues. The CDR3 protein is CASSIGVEQYF. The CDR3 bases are TGTGCCAGTAGTATAGGAGTCGAGCAGTACTTC.

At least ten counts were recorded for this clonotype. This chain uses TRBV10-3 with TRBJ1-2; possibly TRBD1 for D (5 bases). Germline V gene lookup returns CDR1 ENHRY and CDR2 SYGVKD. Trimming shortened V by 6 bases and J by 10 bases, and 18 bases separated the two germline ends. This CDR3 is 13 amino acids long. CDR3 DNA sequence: TGTGCCATCAGCGCGCCCAGGGTCCCGCACTACACCTTC. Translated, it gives CAISAPRVPHYTF.

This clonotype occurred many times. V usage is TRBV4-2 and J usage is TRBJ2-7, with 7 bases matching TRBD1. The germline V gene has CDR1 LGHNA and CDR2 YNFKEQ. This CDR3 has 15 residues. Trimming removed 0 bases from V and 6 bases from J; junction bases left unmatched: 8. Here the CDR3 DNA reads TGTGCCAGCAGCCAAGATCGGCAGGGGGTGCTCGAGCAGTACTTC. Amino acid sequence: CASSQDRQGVLEQYF.

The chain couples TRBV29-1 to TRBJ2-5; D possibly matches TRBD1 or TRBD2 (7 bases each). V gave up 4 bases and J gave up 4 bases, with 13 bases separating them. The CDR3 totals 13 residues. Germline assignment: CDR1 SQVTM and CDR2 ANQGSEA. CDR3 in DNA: TGCAGCGTTGGCAGGGGGGGCGTAGAGACCCAGTACTTC. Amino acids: CSVGRGGVETQYF. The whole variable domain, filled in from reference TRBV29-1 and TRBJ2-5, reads SAVISQKPSRDICQRGTSLTIQCQVDSQVTMMFWYRQQPGQSLTLIATANQGSEATYESGFVIDKFPISRPNLTFSTLTVSNMSPEDSSIYLCSVGRGGVETQYFGPGTRLLVL.

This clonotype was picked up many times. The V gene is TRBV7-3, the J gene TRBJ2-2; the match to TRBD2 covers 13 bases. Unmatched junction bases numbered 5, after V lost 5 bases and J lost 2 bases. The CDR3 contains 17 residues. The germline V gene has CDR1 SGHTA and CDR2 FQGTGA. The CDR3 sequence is CASSHTSGRANTGELFF. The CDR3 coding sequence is TGTGCCAGCAGCCACACTAGCGGGAGGGCTAACACCGGGGAGCTGTTTTTT.

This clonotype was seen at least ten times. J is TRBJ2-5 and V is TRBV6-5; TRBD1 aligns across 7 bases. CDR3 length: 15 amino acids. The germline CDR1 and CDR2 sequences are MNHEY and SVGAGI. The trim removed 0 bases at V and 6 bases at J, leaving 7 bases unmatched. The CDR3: CASSYSFNRGKTQYF. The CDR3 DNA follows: TGTGCCAGCAGTTACTCGTTTAACAGGGGAAAGACCCAGTACTTC.

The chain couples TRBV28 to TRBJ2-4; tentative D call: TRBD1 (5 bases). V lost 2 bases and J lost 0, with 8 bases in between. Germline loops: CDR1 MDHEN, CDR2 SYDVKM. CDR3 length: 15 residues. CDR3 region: CASSLQGIAKNIQYF. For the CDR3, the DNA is TGTGCCAGCAGTTTACAGGGAATAGCCAAAAACATTCAGTACTTC. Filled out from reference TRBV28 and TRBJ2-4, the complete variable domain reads DVKVTQSSRYLVKRTGEKVFLECVQDMDHENMFWYRQDPGLGLRLIYFSYDVKMKEKGDIPEGYSVSREKKERFSLILESASTNQTSMYLCASSLQGIAKNIQYFGAGTRLSVL.

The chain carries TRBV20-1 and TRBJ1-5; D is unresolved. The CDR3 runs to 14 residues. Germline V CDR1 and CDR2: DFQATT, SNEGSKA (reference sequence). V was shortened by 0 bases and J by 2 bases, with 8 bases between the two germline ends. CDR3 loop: CSARDISGNQPQHF. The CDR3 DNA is TGCAGTGCTAGAGATATAAGCGGCAATCAGCCCCAGCATTTT.

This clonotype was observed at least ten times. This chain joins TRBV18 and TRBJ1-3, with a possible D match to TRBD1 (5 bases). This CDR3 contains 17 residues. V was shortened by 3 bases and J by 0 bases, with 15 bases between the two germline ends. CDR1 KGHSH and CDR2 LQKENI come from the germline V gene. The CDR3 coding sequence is TGTGCCAGCTCACCTAAGGCCGGGGCGATCTCTGGAAACACCATATATTTT. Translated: CASSPKAGAISGNTIYF.

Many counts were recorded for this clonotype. The CDR3 nucleotides read TGTGCCAGCACCCCCGGACAGGGGAATTTGGAGACCCAGTACTTC. Translating gives CASTPGQGNLETQYF. The chain links TRBV5-4 to TRBJ2-5; TRBD1 matches at 9 bases. CDR1 SGHNT and CDR2 YYREEE come from the germline V gene (reference sequence). V dropped 6 bases and J dropped 5; count of bases not matched to a gene: 11. The CDR3 extends over 15 amino acids.

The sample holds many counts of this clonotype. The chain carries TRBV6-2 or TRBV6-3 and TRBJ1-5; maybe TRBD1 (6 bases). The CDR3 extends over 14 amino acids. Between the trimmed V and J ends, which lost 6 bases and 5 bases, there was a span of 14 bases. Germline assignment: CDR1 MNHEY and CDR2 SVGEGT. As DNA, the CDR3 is TGTGCCAGCAGAGCCTCAGGGGCTTATCAGCCCCAGCATTTT. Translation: CASRASGAYQPQHF.

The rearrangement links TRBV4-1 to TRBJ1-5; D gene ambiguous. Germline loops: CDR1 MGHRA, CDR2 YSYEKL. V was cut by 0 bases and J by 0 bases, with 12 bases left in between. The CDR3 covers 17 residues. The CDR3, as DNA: TGCGCCAGCAGCCAAGACGTCGTACTATATAGCAATCAGCCCCAGCATTTT. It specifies CASSQDVVLYSNQPQHF.

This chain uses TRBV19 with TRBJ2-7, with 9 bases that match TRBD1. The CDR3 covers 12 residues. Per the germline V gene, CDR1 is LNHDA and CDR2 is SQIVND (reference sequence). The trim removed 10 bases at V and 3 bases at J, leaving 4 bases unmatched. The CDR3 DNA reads TGTGCCACGGGACAGGGCGTCTACGAGCAGTACTTC. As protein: CATGQGVYEQYF.

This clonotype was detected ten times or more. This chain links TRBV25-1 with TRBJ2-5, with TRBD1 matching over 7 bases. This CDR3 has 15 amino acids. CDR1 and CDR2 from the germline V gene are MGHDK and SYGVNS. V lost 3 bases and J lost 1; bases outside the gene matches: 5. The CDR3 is CASSETGFRQETQYF. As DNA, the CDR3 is TGTGCCAGCAGTGAGACAGGGTTTCGCCAAGAGACCCAGTACTTC.

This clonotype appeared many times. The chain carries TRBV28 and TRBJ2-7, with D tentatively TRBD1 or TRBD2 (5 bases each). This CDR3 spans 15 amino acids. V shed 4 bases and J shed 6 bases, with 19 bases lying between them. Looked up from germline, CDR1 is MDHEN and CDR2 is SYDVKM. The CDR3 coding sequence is TGTGCCAGCAGTTGGGGACGGAGTCTTCGTGGCGAGCAGTACTTC. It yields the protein CASSWGRSLRGEQYF.

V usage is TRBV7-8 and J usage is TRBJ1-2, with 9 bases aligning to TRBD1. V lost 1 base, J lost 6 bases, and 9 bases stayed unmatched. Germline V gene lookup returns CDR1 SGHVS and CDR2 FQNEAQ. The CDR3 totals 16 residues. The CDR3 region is CASSLVGTGFANGYTF. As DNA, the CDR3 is TGTGCCAGCAGCTTAGTAGGGACAGGGTTTGCCAATGGCTACACCTTC.

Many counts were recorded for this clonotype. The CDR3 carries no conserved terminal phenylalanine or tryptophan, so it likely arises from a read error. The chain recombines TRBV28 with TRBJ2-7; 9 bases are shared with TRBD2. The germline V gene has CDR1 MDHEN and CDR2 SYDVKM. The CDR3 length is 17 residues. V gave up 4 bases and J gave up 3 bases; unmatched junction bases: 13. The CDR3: CASSSGILAGYGYEQYL. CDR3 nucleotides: TGTGCCAGCAGTTCAGGGATTCTAGCGGGATATGGCTACGAGCAGTACCTC.

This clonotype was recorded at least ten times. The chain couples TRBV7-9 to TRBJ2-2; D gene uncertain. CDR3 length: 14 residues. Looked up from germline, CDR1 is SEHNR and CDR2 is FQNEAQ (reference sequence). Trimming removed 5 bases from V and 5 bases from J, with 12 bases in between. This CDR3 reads CASSGDPRTGELFF. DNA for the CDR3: TGTGCCAGCAGCGGAGACCCGCGGACCGGGGAGCTGTTTTTT.

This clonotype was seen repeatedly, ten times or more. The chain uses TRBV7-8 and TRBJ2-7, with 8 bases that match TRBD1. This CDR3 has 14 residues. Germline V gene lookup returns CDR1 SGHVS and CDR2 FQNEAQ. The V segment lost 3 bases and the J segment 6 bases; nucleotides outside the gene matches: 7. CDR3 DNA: TGTGCCAGCAGCTTCGGGACAGGTCCTAGCGAGCAGTACTTC. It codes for CASSFGTGPSEQYF.

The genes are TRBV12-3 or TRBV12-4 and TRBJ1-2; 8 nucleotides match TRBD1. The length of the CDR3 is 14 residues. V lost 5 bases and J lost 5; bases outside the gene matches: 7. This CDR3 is CASSPLTGDYGYTF. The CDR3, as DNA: TGTGCCAGCAGTCCCCTGACAGGGGATTATGGCTACACCTTC.

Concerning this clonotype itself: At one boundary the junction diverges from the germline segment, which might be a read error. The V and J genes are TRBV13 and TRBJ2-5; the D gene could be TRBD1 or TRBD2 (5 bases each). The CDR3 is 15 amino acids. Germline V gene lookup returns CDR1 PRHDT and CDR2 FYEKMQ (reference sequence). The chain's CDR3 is CVSSLGMWGGETQYF. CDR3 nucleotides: TGTGTCAGCAGCTTAGGGATGTGGGGCGGGGAGACCCAGTACTTC.

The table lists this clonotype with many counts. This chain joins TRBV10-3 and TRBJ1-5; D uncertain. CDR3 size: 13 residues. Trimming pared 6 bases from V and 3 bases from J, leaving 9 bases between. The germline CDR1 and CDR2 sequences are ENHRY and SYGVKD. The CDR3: CAISRELNQPQHF. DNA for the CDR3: TGTGCCATCAGCCGGGAACTCAATCAGCCCCAGCATTTT.

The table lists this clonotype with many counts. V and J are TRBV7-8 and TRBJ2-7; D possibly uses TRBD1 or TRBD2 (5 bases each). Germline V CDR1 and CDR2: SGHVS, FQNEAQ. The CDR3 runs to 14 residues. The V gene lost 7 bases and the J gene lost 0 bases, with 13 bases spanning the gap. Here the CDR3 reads CASTGTPSSYEQYF. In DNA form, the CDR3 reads TGTGCCAGCACCGGGACCCCGAGCTCCTACGAGCAGTACTTC. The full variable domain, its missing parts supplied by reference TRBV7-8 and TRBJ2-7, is GAGVSQSPRYKVAKRGQDVALRCDPISGHVSLFWYQQALGQGPEFLTYFQNEAQLDKSGLPSDRFFAERPEGSVSTLKIQRTQQEDSAVYLCASTGTPSSYEQYFGPGTRLTVT.

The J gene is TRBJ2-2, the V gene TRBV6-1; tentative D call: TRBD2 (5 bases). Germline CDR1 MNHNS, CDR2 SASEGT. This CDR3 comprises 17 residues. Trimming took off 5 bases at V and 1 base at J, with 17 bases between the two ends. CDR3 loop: CASSPVLDLGNTGELFF. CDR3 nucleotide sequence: TGTGCCAGCAGTCCGGTACTAGATCTCGGGAACACCGGGGAGCTGTTTTTT.

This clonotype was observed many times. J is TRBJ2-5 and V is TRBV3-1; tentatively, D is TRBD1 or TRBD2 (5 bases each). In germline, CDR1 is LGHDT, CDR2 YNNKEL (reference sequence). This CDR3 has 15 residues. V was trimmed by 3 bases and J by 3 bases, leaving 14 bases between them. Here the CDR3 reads CASSHTGTAKETQYF. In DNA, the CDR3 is TGTGCCAGCAGCCACACCGGGACGGCAAAAGAGACCCAGTACTTC.

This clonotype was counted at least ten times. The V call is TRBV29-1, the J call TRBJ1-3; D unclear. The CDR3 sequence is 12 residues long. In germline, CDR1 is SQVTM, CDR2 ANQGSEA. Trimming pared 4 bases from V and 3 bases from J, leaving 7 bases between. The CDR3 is CSVAGFGNTIYF. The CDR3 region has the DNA TGCAGCGTTGCTGGGTTTGGAAACACCATATATTTT.

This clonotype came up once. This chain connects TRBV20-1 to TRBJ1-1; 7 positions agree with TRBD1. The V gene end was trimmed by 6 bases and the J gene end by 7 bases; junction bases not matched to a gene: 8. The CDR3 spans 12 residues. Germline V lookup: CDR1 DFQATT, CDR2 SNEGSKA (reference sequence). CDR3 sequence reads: CSATRGQDEAFF. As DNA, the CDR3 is TGCAGTGCAACTAGGGGGCAGGATGAAGCTTTCTTT.

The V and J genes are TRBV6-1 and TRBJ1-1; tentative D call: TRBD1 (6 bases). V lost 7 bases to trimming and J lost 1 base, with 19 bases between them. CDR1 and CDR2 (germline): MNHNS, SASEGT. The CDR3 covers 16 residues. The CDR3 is CASKLREGHPNTEAFF. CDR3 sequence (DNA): TGTGCCAGCAAGCTCAGAGAGGGACACCCGAACACTGAAGCTTTCTTT.